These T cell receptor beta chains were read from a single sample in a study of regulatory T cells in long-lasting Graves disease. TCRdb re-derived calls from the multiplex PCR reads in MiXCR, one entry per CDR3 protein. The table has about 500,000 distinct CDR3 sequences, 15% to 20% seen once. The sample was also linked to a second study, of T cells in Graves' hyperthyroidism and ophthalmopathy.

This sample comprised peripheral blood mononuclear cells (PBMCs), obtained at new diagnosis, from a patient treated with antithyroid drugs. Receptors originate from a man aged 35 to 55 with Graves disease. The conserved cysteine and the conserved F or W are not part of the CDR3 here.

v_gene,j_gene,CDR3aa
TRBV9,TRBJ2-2,ASSVATGALRPGELF
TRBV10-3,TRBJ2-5,AISERGTGQETQY
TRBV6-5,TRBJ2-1,ASSSSGDSYNEQF
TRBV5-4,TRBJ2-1,ASSKREGLWNEQF
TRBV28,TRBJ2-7,ASSLVLGQGNYEQY
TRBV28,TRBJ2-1,ASGRRQINEQF
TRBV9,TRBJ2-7,ASSAGQGAEQY
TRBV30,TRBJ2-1,AWSGGLADYNEQF
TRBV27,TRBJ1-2,ASSWGQGDGYT
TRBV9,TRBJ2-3,ASSVLGGTDTQY
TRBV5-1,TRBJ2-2,ASSLPGQGVVDTGELF
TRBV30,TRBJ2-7,AWNRGIEQY
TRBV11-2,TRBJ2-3,ASILAGADTQY
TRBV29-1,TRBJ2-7,SVPPCSSYEQY
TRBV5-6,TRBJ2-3,ASSFAGLPGDTQY
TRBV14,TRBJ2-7,ASSQVGRAYEQY
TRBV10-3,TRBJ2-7,AISETGTGSYEQY
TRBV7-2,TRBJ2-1,ASSPSSGSIDEQF
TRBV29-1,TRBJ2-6,SVESGGGANVLT
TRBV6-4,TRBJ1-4,ASRETGGLTNEKLF
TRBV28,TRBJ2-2,ASSSGYTGELF
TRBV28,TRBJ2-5,ASSLLSGVDETQY
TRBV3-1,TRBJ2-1,ASSQTNREGNEQF
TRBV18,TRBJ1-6,ASSPGGWNSPLH
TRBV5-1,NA,ASSSRGLESYEQF
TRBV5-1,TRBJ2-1,ASSLESGPYNEQF
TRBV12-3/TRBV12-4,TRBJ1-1,ASSGLTVWNTEAF
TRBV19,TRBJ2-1,ASYSGSGGYNEQF
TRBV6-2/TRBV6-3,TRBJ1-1,ASLGRGDTEAF
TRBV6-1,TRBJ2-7,ASSPPGSPYEQY
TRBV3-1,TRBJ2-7,ASSQMNEQY
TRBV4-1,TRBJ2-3,ASSQHPVDTQY
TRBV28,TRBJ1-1,ASSFAGANTEAF
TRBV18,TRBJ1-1,ASSPLSTGIAEAF
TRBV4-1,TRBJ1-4,ASSQDDHPDEKLF
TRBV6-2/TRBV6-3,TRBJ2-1,ASSPGAHEQF
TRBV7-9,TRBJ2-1,ASSFELEEQF
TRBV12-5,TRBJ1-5,ASGFTGGNQPQH
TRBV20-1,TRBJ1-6,SAKGQGSPLH
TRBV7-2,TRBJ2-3,ASSFLAGGSASTDTQY
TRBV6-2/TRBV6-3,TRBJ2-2,ASSYRGSNTGELF
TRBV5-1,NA,ASSLNTGQF
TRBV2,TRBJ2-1,ASRGLAGVGEQF
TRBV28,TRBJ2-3,ASSLETGEVDTQY
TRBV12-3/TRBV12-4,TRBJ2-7,ASTLGPATYEQY
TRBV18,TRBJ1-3,ASSPQGAIGNTIY
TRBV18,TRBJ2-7,ASSTGAGASYEQY
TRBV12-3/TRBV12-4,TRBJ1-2,ASSLVLGVRYT
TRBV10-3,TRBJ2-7,AIKDWDKNYEQY
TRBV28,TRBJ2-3,ASSLTGPASTDTQY
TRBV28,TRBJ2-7,ASLLDRGSHEQY
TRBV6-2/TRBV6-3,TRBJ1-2,ASSDYETGGYT
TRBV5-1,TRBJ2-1,ASSLVVSGSSYNEQF
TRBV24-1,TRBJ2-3,ATRKSGTDTQY
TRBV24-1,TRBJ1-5,ATSDLGRSNQPQH